This TCR beta chain came from a study of T cells after posttransplantation cyclophosphamide. Study-wide results and limits: Later post-transplant blood repertoires were often dominated by donor CD8+ memory clones.

Concerning this clone itself: Its antigen remains unknown.

Profiled with immunoSEQ multiplex PCR; TCRdb holds only in-frame clones, not every one. The data show around 44,000 clones, none appearing only once, with roughly 2.3% held by the ten largest. V shed 1 base and J shed 0 bases, with 12 bases lying between them. The germline V gene has CDR1 SGHDN and CDR2 FVKESK. The CDR3 is 16 residues long. Material for sequencing was PBMCs. The source of this sequence is a man aged 40-49 years in good health, CMV-negative, and a related stem cell transplant donor. The chain has TRBV14 and TRBJ2-5; the D gene is possibly TRBD1 (6 bases). The CDR3 region is CASSQVGARYQETQYF. The CDR3 nucleotides read TGTGCCAGCAGCCAAGTGGGGGCGAGGTACCAAGAGACCCAGTACTTC.